This TCR beta chain was sequenced for a study of post-analysis software for immune sequencing data. Study details: Courses of disease covered relapsing-remitting, secondary progressive and progressive-relapsing multiple sclerosis.

Unique molecular identifiers were carried by the TCR beta cDNA libraries. T cells numbering roughly 0.85 to 10 million gave rise to 500,000 or so cDNA molecules. TCRdb reanalysed the PCR reads using MiXCR and keeps one entry per CDR3 protein. This table holds just over 250,000 distinct CDR3 sequences, 35% to 45% found once. The CDR3 contains 16 residues. The germline gives CDR1 SGHRS, CDR2 YFSETQ. General observations from the study: Strong co-clustering by F measure was evident for samples that had been prepared in the same batch. People with multiple sclerosis had a significantly lower normalized Chao1 diversity than controls did. TRBV5-6, TRBV5-1 and TRBV20-1 were among five TRBV segments more frequent in patients than controls.

To note about this clonotype: As yet, its antigen is unknown. This may arise from a read error, as a much more abundant clone is one base away.

The chain joins TRBV5-1 to TRBJ2-1, with 9 bases fitting TRBD2. The sequence was collected from a girl between 10 and 17 years old with multiple sclerosis. Sequenced input: blood. CDR3 DNA: TGCGCCAGCAGGCCGGGGGTAGCGGGAGTTCTTGGTGAGCAGGTCTTC. Residues: CASRPGVAGVLGEQVF. Together with reference TRBV5-1 and TRBJ2-1, the CDR3 gives the full variable domain: KAGVTQTPRYLIKTRGQQVTLSCSPISGHRSVSWYQQTPGQGLQFLFEYFSETQRNKGNFPGRFSGRQFSNSRSEMNVSTLELGDSALYLCASRPGVAGVLGEQVFGPGTRLTVL.